A selection of T cell receptor beta chains follows, all from one sample in a study of PD-1 blockade in classical Hodgkin lymphoma. Repertoires were generated with immunoSEQ multiplex PCR, while TCRdb's copy carries only in-frame clones and drops some. The table has more than 70,000 clones, around 90% seen once; the top ten hold roughly 2.6%. Sequencing used peripheral blood mononuclear cells (PBMCs), obtained before the second cycle of nivolumab. The receptors were sampled from a human donor with classical Hodgkin lymphoma. Both conserved end residues are part of each CDR3. Each record gives: clone size, V gene, D gene, J gene, CDR3 DNA, CDR3 protein. D genes are given only for firm matches. The size entry is marked missing in some rows and otherwise reads once, few, many or a size class.

NA	TRBV9	NA	TRBJ2-3	TGTGCCAGCAGCGTGGGAGATACGCAGTATTTT	CASSVGDTQYF
NA	TRBV5-1	NA	TRBJ1-1	TGCGCCAGCTTTGGCAGCCTGAACACTGAAGCTTTCTTT	CASFGSLNTEAFF
NA	TRBV19	NA	TRBJ1-3	TGTGCCAGTAGCACCCCGGGCCGCGGAAACACCATATATTTT	CASSTPGRGNTIYF
NA	TRBV28	TRBD2	TRBJ2-7	TGTGCCAGCACCGGGACTAGAGGCGAGCAGTACTTC	CASTGTRGEQYF
NA	TRBV19	NA	TRBJ2-1	TGTGCCAGTAGTAAGAACGGACATCAGGATGAGCAGTTCTTC	CASSKNGHQDEQFF
NA	TRBV5-1	TRBD2	TRBJ2-7	TGCGCCAGCAGCTTAAGGCGGGAGAGCTCCTACGAGCAGTACTTC	CASSLRRESSYEQYF
once	TRBV10-3	NA	TRBJ2-6	TGTGCCATCAGTGCTGGAAACTCTGGGGCCAACGTCCTGACTTTC	CAISAGNSGANVLTF
NA	TRBV29-1	NA	TRBJ2-7	TGCAGCGTTGAATTGGGAGGTAACTACGAGCAGTACTTC	CSVELGGNYEQYF
once	TRBV27	TRBD1	TRBJ1-2	TGTGCCAGCAGTTCAAGGACAGGAGACTTGACCTATGGCTACACCTTC	CASSSRTGDLTYGYTF
NA	TRBV2	NA	TRBJ1-1	TGTGCCAGCAGGGGGCCCAAAATGGGATTGAACACTGAAGCTTTCTTT	CASRGPKMGLNTEAFF
NA	TRBV29-1	NA	TRBJ1-1	TGCAGCGTTGAAGGGTCTTTGACAGGAGCTCAAACACTGGAAGCTTTCTTT	CSVEGSLTGAQTLEAFF
NA	TRBV12-5	NA	TRBJ1-1	TGTGCTAGTGGTTTGGTACTCCCGAAAATGAACACTGAAGCTTTCTTT	CASGLVLPKMNTEAFF
NA	TRBV6-6	NA	TRBJ2-1	TGTGCCAGCTCTCGGGGCTCCTACAATGAGCAGTTCTTC	CASSRGSYNEQFF
NA	TRBV27	NA	TRBJ2-1	TGTGCCAGTAGAGACTCCAACTCCTACAATGAGCAGTTCTTC	CASRDSNSYNEQFF
NA	TRBV6-1	NA	TRBJ2-7	TGTGCCAGCAGTGATTCCGCTTACGAGCAGTACTTC	CASSDSAYEQYF
NA	TRBV6-4	NA	TRBJ1-4	TGTGCCAGCAGTGACTCAGGCCGCGGGACTAATGAAAAACTGTTTTTT	CASSDSGRGTNEKLFF
NA	TRBV29-1	TRBD1	TRBJ1-1	TGCAGCGTTGGTCCGGGACAGGCCATGAACACTGAAGCTTTCTTT	CSVGPGQAMNTEAFF
NA	TRBV18	NA	TRBJ1-5	TGTGCCAGCTCACCAGTCCGGATGACAGGCGGAAATCAGCCCCAGCATTTT	CASSPVRMTGGNQPQHF
NA	TRBV5-1	NA	TRBJ2-3	TGCGCCAGCAGTGGGGCCCACGGCACAGATACGCAGTATTTT	CASSGAHGTDTQYF
NA	TRBV7-9	NA	TRBJ2-2	TGTGCCAGCAGCTCCCCGGACCGAAATCTTGGCGGGGAGCTGTTTTTT	CASSSPDRNLGGELFF
NA	TRBV12-5	NA	TRBJ1-1	TGTGCTAGTGGTTCCGATCAGGCGGTGGGGCGGCAAGCTTTCTTT	CASGSDQAVGRQAFF
NA	TRBV27	TRBD2	TRBJ2-5	TGTGCCAGCAGGAGGCTAGCGGGACAAGAGACCCAGTACTTC	CASRRLAGQETQYF
NA	TRBV19	NA	TRBJ2-7	TGTGCCAGTAGTATAGTTGGCGCAGGGCCTACCTACGAGCAGTACTTC	CASSIVGAGPTYEQYF
NA	TRBV10-3	NA	TRBJ1-4	TGTGCCATCAGTGAGTCTGGGACGGTTAATGAAAAACTGTTTTTT	CAISESGTVNEKLFF
NA	TRBV6-5	TRBD1	TRBJ1-5	TGTGCCAGCAGTCCTGCAGGGGGCGAGAATCAGCCCCAGCATTTT	CASSPAGGENQPQHF
NA	TRBV5-1	NA	TRBJ2-5	TGCGCCAGCATTGGGAACTTGGGGGAGACCCAGTACTTC	CASIGNLGETQYF
NA	TRBV2	NA	TRBJ2-1	TGTGCCAGCAGCGACAATGAGCAGTTCTTC	CASSDNEQFF
NA	TRBV5-1	TRBD1	TRBJ2-3	TGCGCCAGCAGCCAGCGACAGGGGGTAACAGATACGCAGTATTTT	CASSQRQGVTDTQYF
NA	TRBV28	NA	TRBJ2-7	TGTGCCAGCAGTTTCAGGATCAGCTCCTACGAGCAGTACTTC	CASSFRISSYEQYF
NA	TRBV15	NA	TRBJ1-1	TGTGCCACCAGCACAGGACCTCTGAACACTGAAGCTTTCTTT	CATSTGPLNTEAFF
NA	TRBV9	NA	TRBJ2-1	TGTGCCAGCAGCGTAGGTGGTGGTGAGCAGTTCTTC	CASSVGGGEQFF